This entry describes one TCR beta chain. The antigen is undetermined. Looked up from germline, CDR1 is MNHNS and CDR2 is SASEGT. Trimming shortened V by 2 bases and J by 0 bases, and 4 bases separated the two germline ends. This CDR3 contains 13 residues. Adult donors, all healthy and HIV-negative, had no recent acute infections or vaccinations. CD4+ cells underwent separation, giving CD45RA+ naive and CD45RA-negative memory subsets. These data are taken from a study of shared clonotypes between healthy human individuals. General observations from the study: The authors sampled blood alone, and tissue repertoires likely differ.

In the sorted-subset replicate PCRs, about 200 ng DNA, 25,000 to 35,000 T cell genomes, was used. Produced via immunoSEQ multiplex PCR; TCRdb's table is partial and in-frame only. The table records 740,000 or so clones, less than 80% of them present only once. The source material was memory CD4+ T cells sorted from blood. Subset reported: CD45RA-negative fraction. The TCR comes from a woman aged 25-40 years in good health. The chain is built from TRBV6-1 and TRBJ1-1, with D unresolved. The chain's CDR3 is CASSELMNTEAFF. DNA of the CDR3: TGTGCCAGCAGTGAATTAATGAACACTGAAGCTTTCTTT.